The next 23 T cell receptor beta chains were all read from a single sample in a study of T-cell memory formation after mild COVID-19. MiXCR, applied by TCRdb to the 5' RACE reads, yields one record per CDR3 protein. The data show around 370,000 distinct CDR3 sequences, under 25% seen once. Material: PBMCs or a T cell subset sorted from them (not recorded which). These receptor sequences come from an adult woman who had mild COVID-19 (a few samples of this study predate the infection). Cell type and time point are not known.

J is TRBJ2-3 and V is TRBV6-5, with no clear D. Germline CDR1 is MNHEY and CDR2 is SVGAGI. This CDR3 is 13 amino acids long. Trimming cost V 5 bases and J 4 bases, with 10 bases left between them. CDR3 sequence (DNA): TGTGCCAGCAGTGGGTCGTTCGCAGATACGCAGTATTTT. It translates to CASSGSFADTQYF.

This clonotype was observed a handful of times. The rearrangement uses TRBV4-1 and TRBJ1-5, with 7 bases aligning to TRBD1. The trim removed 0 bases at V and 5 bases at J, leaving 13 bases unmatched. The germline gives CDR1 MGHRA, CDR2 YSYEKL. This CDR3 has 18 residues. DNA of the CDR3: TGCGCCAGCAGCCAAGATGGTACCCGAAGGGGGCAGGATCAGCCCCAGCATTTT. Protein product: CASSQDGTRRGQDQPQHF.

The sample holds a few counts of this clonotype. This sequence joins TRBV20-1 and TRBJ1-1, with 7 bases that match TRBD1. Germline values: CDR1 DFQATT, CDR2 SNEGSKA (reference sequence). V dropped 6 bases and J dropped 4; count of bases not matched to a gene: 11. CDR3 length equals 14 residues. The CDR3: CSATSTGRGTEAFF. In DNA, the CDR3 is TGCAGTGCCACTTCGACAGGGAGGGGCACTGAAGCTTTCTTT.

This clonotype was seen a few times. This chain joins TRBV7-9 and TRBJ1-4; possibly TRBD1 for D (5 bases). CDR1 and CDR2 (germline): SEHNR, FQNEAQ (reference sequence). CDR3 length equals 15 residues. V was clipped by 1 base and J by 2 bases, with 8 bases between them. The CDR3 loop is CASSLGHRTNEKLFF. The CDR3 region has the DNA TGTGCCAGCAGCTTAGGTCACAGGACTAATGAAAAACTGTTTTTT.

There are a few counts of this clonotype. CDR3 bases: TGTGCCAGCTCACCACGGCTGGGGTTGAACACTGAAGCTTTCTTT. Translation: CASSPRLGLNTEAFF. The chain combines TRBV18 with TRBJ1-1; D gene unclear. V shed 1 base and J shed 0 bases, with 9 bases lying between them. This CDR3 region has 15 residues. Germline values: CDR1 KGHSH, CDR2 LQKENI.

This clonotype appeared a few times. This sequence joins TRBV25-1 and TRBJ2-1; D gene unclear. This CDR3 contains 12 residues. Trimming took 3 bases from V and 2 from J, leaving 2 bases between them. The germline V gene encodes CDR1 MGHDK and CDR2 SYGVNS. The CDR3 reads CASSDAYNEQFF. CDR3 nucleotide sequence: TGTGCCAGCAGTGATGCCTACAATGAGCAGTTCTTC.

The chain has TRBV7-2 and TRBJ1-1; D is uncertain. Per the germline V gene, CDR1 is SGHTA and CDR2 is FQGNSA. This CDR3 spans 14 amino acids. V lost 7 bases to trimming and J lost 0 bases, with 12 bases between them. The chain's CDR3 is CASTVAGLNTEAFF. CDR3 nucleotide sequence: TGTGCCAGCACCGTAGCGGGCCTGAACACTGAAGCTTTCTTT.

This chain joins TRBV5-1 and TRBJ2-4; D is perhaps TRBD1 (6 bases). Germline lookup yields CDR1 SGHRS and CDR2 YFSETQ. This CDR3 has 15 residues. The V and J ends lost 3 bases and 6 bases respectively, with 16 bases between them. CDR3 nucleotides: TGCGCCAGCAGCTCCGATCAGGGACACGGAAACATTCAGTACTTC. Translated: CASSSDQGHGNIQYF.

This clonotype has just a few counts. The chain is built from TRBV5-1 and TRBJ2-1; 8 bases are shared with TRBD1. The CDR3 has 13 amino acids. Germline V gene lookup returns CDR1 SGHRS and CDR2 YFSETQ. Trimming removed 4 bases from V and 9 bases from J; junction bases left unmatched: 6. As DNA, the CDR3 is TGCGCCAGCAGCCTGAACACAGGGGGTGAGCAGTTCTTC. It encodes CASSLNTGGEQFF. The full variable domain, its missing parts supplied by reference TRBV5-1 and TRBJ2-1, is KAGVTQTPRYLIKTRGQQVTLSCSPISGHRSVSWYQQTPGQGLQFLFEYFSETQRNKGNFPGRFSGRQFSNSRSEMNVSTLELGDSALYLCASSLNTGGEQFFGPGTRLTVL.

This clonotype was seen once. The chain joins TRBV21-1 to TRBJ1-5; the DNA was not used to check the table's D call, TRBD1. TRBV21-1 has pseudogene status. The CDR3 covers 19 residues. The CDR3 nucleotides are TGTGCCAGCAGCAAAGGTTCAGGGGTGGCATACTATAGCAAACAGCCCCAGCATTTT. It encodes CASSKGSGVAYYSKQPQHF.

CDR3: CASSLGMTGLSQPQHF. CDR3 bases: TGTGCCAGCAGCTTAGGGATGACAGGGCTGTCTCAGCCCCAGCATTTT. The rearrangement links TRBV7-2 to TRBJ1-5; 7 bases match TRBD1. The junction had 9 bases not matched to a gene; V was cut back by 1 base and J by 6 bases. CDR3 size: 16 residues. Germline V gives CDR1 SGHTA, CDR2 FQGNSA.

This clonotype was detected only a few times. This chain joins TRBV6-1 and TRBJ2-7; possibly TRBD1 for D (5 bases). The CDR3 runs to 13 residues. CDR1 and CDR2 (germline): MNHNS, SASEGT. Between the trimmed V and J ends, which lost 8 bases and 0 bases, there was a span of 11 bases. CDR3 coding DNA: TGTGCCAGCCTTCTGGACAACTCCTACGAGCAGTACTTC. This translates into CASLLDNSYEQYF.

This clonotype appeared a few times. The chain has TRBV19 and TRBJ2-7; tentatively, D is TRBD1 or TRBD2 (5 bases each). Germline CDR1 is LNHDA and CDR2 is SQIVND (reference sequence). V shed 7 bases and J shed 3 bases, with 16 bases lying between them. The CDR3 loop spans 14 amino acids. CDR3 region: CASTGQALHYEQYF. The CDR3 DNA sequence: TGTGCCAGTACGGGGCAGGCACTCCACTACGAGCAGTACTTC.

The CDR3 sequence: CASSWTGEVGYTF. Written as DNA, the CDR3 is TGTGCCAGCAGTTGGACAGGGGAGGTTGGCTACACCTTC. The gene calls are TRBV27 and TRBJ1-2; TRBD1 agrees at 9 bases. Germline V gene lookup returns CDR1 MNHEY and CDR2 SMNVEV (reference sequence). Losses at the gene ends were 4 bases for V and 7 bases for J; bases not matched to a gene: 4. The CDR3 consists of 13 residues.

The chain couples TRBV15 to TRBJ2-5, with D unclear. V dropped 1 base and J dropped 5 bases, with 11 bases sitting between them. Germline V gene lookup returns CDR1 LNHNV and CDR2 YYDKDF (reference sequence). This CDR3 has 14 residues. CDR3 bases: TGTGCCACCAGCAGAGGACTCTCAAGCGAGACCCAGTACTTC. Protein: CATSRGLSSETQYF.

The chain has TRBV7-2 and TRBJ2-1; 10 nucleotides align to TRBD1. CDR3 size: 15 residues. V lost 6 bases, J lost 3 bases, and 5 bases stayed unmatched. Germline V gene data show CDR1 as SGHTA and CDR2 as FQGNSA. Written as DNA, the CDR3 is TGTGCCAGCAGATCGACAGGGGGCCACTACAATGAGCAGTTCTTC. The encoded protein is CASRSTGGHYNEQFF.

This clonotype was observed many times. V and J are TRBV7-8 and TRBJ2-6; D is undetermined. V was clipped by 8 bases and J by 0 bases, with 8 bases between them. The CDR3 covers 14 residues. From germline, CDR1 is SGHVS and CDR2 FQNEAQ. CDR3 protein: CASSRPSGANVLTF. The CDR3 DNA follows: TGTGCCAGCTCCCGGCCCTCTGGGGCCAACGTCCTGACTTTC.

This rearrangement joins TRBV20-1 to TRBJ2-3; D remains ambiguous. The CDR3 covers 14 residues. V was shortened by 4 bases and J by 0 bases, with 11 bases between the two germline ends. The V gene's germline CDR1 is DFQATT and CDR2 SNEGSKA (reference sequence). CDR3 coding DNA: TGCAGTGCTAAAAGGACGGAGAGCACAGATACGCAGTATTTT. Protein sequence: CSAKRTESTDTQYF.

In this sample, this clonotype turned up many times. The J gene is TRBJ2-7, the V gene TRBV7-8, with 12 positions matching TRBD2. Trimming at V came to 4 bases and at J to 4 bases, leaving 8 bases not matched to a gene. In germline, CDR1 is SGHVS, CDR2 FQNEAQ. The CDR3 is 16 amino acids. The CDR3, as DNA: TGTGCCAGCAGCTCTACCGGGACTAGCGGGTATTACGAGCAGTACTTC. Protein sequence: CASSSTGTSGYYEQYF.

The V call is TRBV28, the J call TRBJ1-5; D gene ambiguous. V lost 4 bases, J lost 2 bases, and 15 bases lay in between. The CDR3 spans 16 residues. Germline CDR1 and CDR2: MDHEN and SYDVKM. The CDR3 sequence: CASSSEGDYRNQPQHF. As DNA, the CDR3 is TGTGCCAGCAGTTCGGAGGGAGACTATCGCAATCAGCCCCAGCATTTT.

This clonotype showed up many times. The chain is built from TRBV11-2 and TRBJ1-1, with 7 bases identical to TRBD1. V lost 4 bases, J lost 0 bases, and 2 bases stayed unmatched. The germline V gene encodes CDR1 SGHAT and CDR2 FQNNGV. This CDR3 is 14 amino acids long. The CDR3 coding sequence is TGTGCCAGCAGCTGGGGACAGTTGAACACTGAAGCTTTCTTT. Translated: CASSWGQLNTEAFF.

The chain recombines TRBV2 with TRBJ2-5; 9 bases are shared with TRBD2. From germline, CDR1 is SNHLY and CDR2 FYNNEI. The CDR3 consists of 18 residues. The J segment lost 2 bases and the V segment lost 3 bases, leaving 13 bases of the junction unmatched. CDR3 residues: CASSEPQGSGRWQETQYF. The CDR3 DNA reads as TGTGCCAGCAGTGAGCCCCAGGGTAGCGGGAGATGGCAAGAGACCCAGTACTTC.

This sequence joins TRBV7-2 and TRBJ2-1; D is perhaps TRBD2 (6 bases). The CDR3 loop spans 17 amino acids. Germline V gives CDR1 SGHTA, CDR2 FQGNSA. Deletions cut 1 base from V and 4 bases from J, with 17 bases between. This chain's CDR3 is CASSLGGGNEHYNEQFF. Written as DNA, the CDR3 is TGTGCCAGCAGCTTAGGAGGCGGGAACGAACATTACAATGAGCAGTTCTTC.